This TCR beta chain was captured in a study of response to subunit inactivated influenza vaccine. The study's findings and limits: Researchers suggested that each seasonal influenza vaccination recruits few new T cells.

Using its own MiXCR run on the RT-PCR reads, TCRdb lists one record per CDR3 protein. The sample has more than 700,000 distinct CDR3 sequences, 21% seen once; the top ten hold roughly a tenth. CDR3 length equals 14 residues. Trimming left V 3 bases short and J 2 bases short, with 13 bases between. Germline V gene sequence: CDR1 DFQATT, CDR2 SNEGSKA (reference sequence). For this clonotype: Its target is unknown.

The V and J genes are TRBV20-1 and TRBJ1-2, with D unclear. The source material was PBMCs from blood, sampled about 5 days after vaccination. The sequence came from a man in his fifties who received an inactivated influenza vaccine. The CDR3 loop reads CSASDGARNYGYTF. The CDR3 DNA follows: TGCAGTGCTAGTGACGGAGCCCGGAACTATGGCTACACCTTC.